This T cell receptor (beta chain) was captured by sequencing in a study of T cell repertoires in aging, cancer and after chemotherapy. The wider study: Over several months to years, re-sampled healthy donor repertoires clearly shared clones.

Trimming took 5 bases from V and 4 from J, leaving 17 bases between them. The CDR3 is made up of 15 amino acids. Germline V lookup: CDR1 SGHTA, CDR2 FQGTGA. Comments on this clonotype: Its antigen is as yet unknown.

Regarding the study as a whole: Untreated cancer patients had significantly lower blood TCR diversity than age-matched healthy donors.

TCR beta rearrangements were amplified from peripheral blood genomic DNA. A mixed TRB-A/B primer pool amplified rearranged TRB by multiplex touch-down PCR. MiXCR, applied by TCRdb to the multiplex PCR reads, yields one record per CDR3 protein. This sample has about 11,000 distinct CDR3 sequences, with roughly 33% found just once. What was sequenced was blood. The TCR originated in a human donor in good health. The donor label of this sample is uncertain. The rearrangement links TRBV7-3 to TRBJ2-5; either TRBD1 or TRBD2 may supply D (5 bases each). The CDR3 region has the DNA TGTGCCAGCAGCACATTCGGGGCTGTAAGAGAGACCCAGTACTTC. Residues: CASSTFGAVRETQYF.